The subject of this entry is one T cell receptor beta chain. Its antigen is unknown. No qualities accompany the bases; no much larger clone lies one base away. The sample is drawn from a study of cytomegalovirus exposure and HLA in healthy donors (dated 2017 in TCRdb). Background on the whole study: According to an earlier analysis of several hundred of the donors, 150 million to 200 million T cells yielded 95 million to 140 million unique TCR beta sequences and around 300 Gb of sequence data. About 300 gigabases of sequencing data and approximately 80 million unique TCR sequences were included in an early release covering 550 to 800 HLA-typed donors. Among the approximately 430 genotyped donors, around 81% belonged to the genetic ancestry cluster associated with self-reported Caucasian donors. The study aimed to test whether cataloging public T cell receptors could reveal signatures of past pathogen exposure. The study profiled the T cell repertoires of about 640 subjects by immunosequencing and related them to cytomegalovirus serostatus. A separate validation cohort of some 130 different subjects was used in addition to the roughly 700-subject first cohort. To predict cytomegalovirus infection status, the study brought together high-throughput TCR immunosequencing, statistical association of individual TCRs with disease status, and machine learning. To study patterns of TCR occurrence, a later analysis re-analyzed previously published TCR beta repertoires from 550 to 800 donors and added high-resolution HLA genotyping. The later analysis used no new phenotypic data to find candidate immune exposures, relying instead on TCR beta sequences and their occurrence across donors. An earlier analysis of more than 450 of the donors used high-throughput TCR beta sequencing to judge whether each TCR beta V gene segment behaved as functional or pseudogenic. Donor age, sex, ethnicity and CMV serostatus were collected together with the repertoire data. In a later genetic analysis, genome-wide SNP genotypes for about 55% of the roughly 670 donors were used, and that subset was treated as a discovery cohort. All discovery cohort repertoires had been generated on a single sequencing platform. HLA typing covered class I and class II loci at four-digit resolution. Typing coverage varied by locus: about 620-630 donors for A, B, C, DRB1 and DQB1; approximately 520 for DQA1; over 600 for DPA1; more than 450 for DPB1. About five DR-DQ haplotypes were handled as single units for association and clustering, since linkage in the cohort was strong. Across 300 to 500 genotyped donors of the cohort, an average of about 220,000 unique TCR beta nucleotide sequences per donor were sequenced, and roughly 20% of those sequences were non-productive.

The cohort was made up of 650 to 700 healthy bone marrow donors. At the time of sampling, all cohort members were nominally healthy, though unrecorded immune exposures were likely present. The donor was CMV seronegative and was included in the group of approximately 350 seronegative cohort members. Each donor provided a peripheral blood sample, and peripheral blood mononuclear cells were used for TCR beta sequencing. Genomic DNA was extracted from the blood cell samples with the Qiagen DNeasy Blood Extraction Kit. Library preparation employed the immunoSEQ multiplex PCR assay. For the multiplex PCR, a mixture combining 60 forward primers for TCR Vbeta segments and 13 reverse primers for TCR Jbeta segments was used. The CDR3 region of rearranged TCR beta genes was amplified from genomic DNA with a multiplex PCR assay. The Illumina HiSeq System was used to sequence the amplified TCR beta libraries as 87-base-pair reads. Processing in the source paper ran as follows. A later analysis tallied 75 million to 85 million unique TCR beta chains across the 660 or so repertoires, and approximately 12 million of those chains were shared by two or more donors. Raw reads were error-corrected and collapsed into unique sequences by a nearest-neighbor algorithm in which closely related sequences were merged to remove PCR and sequencing errors. Alignment of CDR3 sequences to IMGT reference sequences was used to assign V, D and J gene segments. Each retained sequence needed at least a six-nucleotide match to both a V gene segment and a J gene segment. A rearrangement counted as productive if the CDR3 had no stop codons and remained in frame with V and J, and every other rearrangement counted as non-productive. CDR3 was defined by IMGT convention, running from the second conserved V-encoded cysteine to the conserved J-encoded phenylalanine. In an earlier analysis of more than 550 of the donors, sequences lacking an unambiguous match to a single V gene segment were excluded. An earlier analysis of 500 to 700 of the donors classified V segments as functional when productive rearrangements were above 56.7% and as segregating when the standard deviation between donors was above 5%. A statistical classification framework was built to diagnose cytomegalovirus status from the catalog of TCR beta chain sequences. A later analysis assigned V and J genes by comparing TCR nucleotide sequences with IMGT/GENE-DB human TR gene sequences. In a later analysis, CDR3 sequences and most-parsimonious VDJ recombination scenarios were assigned using the TCRdist pipeline. In a later analysis, each TCR beta chain was defined by its CDR3 amino acid sequence together with its V-gene family, and reads without a unique V-gene family were excluded. In a later analysis, 500 to 650 highly shared, low-generation-probability nucleotide sequences were removed to address suspected cross-contamination and a sequencing artifact. For each public chain, a later analysis derived a clonal expansion index from normalized ranks of inferred template counts within each repertoire. In a later analysis, generation probabilities were computed using a VDJ recombination model fitted to out-of-frame rearrangements, and the results were checked against IGoR. In a later analysis, TCR-TCR, TCR-HLA and TCR-CMV co-occurrence was scored with hypergeometric tests, and a repertoire-size bias correction was applied to TCR pairs. False discovery rates were estimated in a later analysis by permuting HLA or CMV assignments 20 times. In a later analysis, co-occurring TCRs were grouped using DBSCAN, with TCRdist sequence similarity added in when clustering inside HLA-allele-positive subsets. Co-occurrence clustering excluded repertoires with fewer than 30,000 or more than 120,000 public chains, plus five with anomalous nucleotide sharing. TCRdb carries this immuneACCESS record with in-frame sequences only. Its versions omit some clonotypes, under half of them owing to an unresolved V gene in the studies checked, with the rest unexplained. V and J calls plus clone size are reproduced from that table; the DNA served to infer D and trimming. Here the sample has 95,000 to 100,000 clones; 76% occur a single time. The ten largest clones add up to about 2% of the sample.

Measured from the cysteine to the phenylalanine, the CDR3 is 11 residues long. Only the CDR3 part of the read is kept: 33 bases, read in frame from the first base. The germline V gene provides CDR1 KGHSH and CDR2 LQKENI. V is cut by 6 bases and J by 4 bases, and the space between the germline ends is 7 bases. Summary of the overall study and its limitations: The study gave a list of 150 to 200 TCR beta chains associated with cytomegalovirus. In a later analysis, several top co-occurrence clusters were reported to appear linked to parvovirus B19, influenza, CMV and Epstein-Barr virus. In a later analysis, HLA-associated TCR beta chains showed more clonal expansion and lower generation probabilities than non-associated chains that were equally common. According to a later analysis, most CMV-associated TCR beta chains appeared to be HLA-restricted, and the HLA associations seemed to be driven largely by CMV exposure. Because HLA typing was missing for some donors at each locus, association tests included only the typed subset. Roughly uniform sequencing depth across donors was assumed in presence/absence analyses, although this assumption may not hold. The authors suggested that the approach could potentially be extended to other disease states and immunological phenotypes. In a later analysis, 15,000 to 20,000 TCR beta sequences were associated with specific HLA alleles at a false discovery rate of 0.05. In a later genetic analysis, fewer N-insertions in productive TCRs were reported among donors in an Asian-associated ancestry cluster than the roughly 670-donor mean. In this cohort, only TCR beta chains were sequenced, and detectable features were limited by the absence of alpha or paired-chain data. The 87-base-pair reads could not distinguish some IMGT-functional V segments, including TRBV6-2 and TRBV6-3, so those segments were excluded. Correlated functional status among segregating V segments might reflect linkage disequilibrium, but an unknown experimental factor could not be ruled out. Approximately 16 rarely observed V segments, including chromosome 9 orphons, were excluded from the earlier analysis of approximately 500 of the donors because counts were too low. In vitro tests confirmed that a few of the cytomegalovirus-associated TCR beta chains recognize cytomegalovirus antigens. When HLA alleles, especially DR and DQ, strongly co-occurred, TCR associations were difficult to assign to individual alleles. According to a later analysis, TCR association rates differed among HLA loci, with DRB1 alleles showing the most associated TCRs and HLA-C alleles showing the fewest. Cytomegalovirus status was reported to be diagnosed by the classifier with high specificity and sensitivity in both the original and validation cohorts. For the cohort, immune exposure information was limited to CMV serostatus. Broadly in line with IMGT annotations, most TCR beta V segments showed up in productive rearrangements about 90% or about 30% of the time in an earlier analysis of around 550 of the donors. A further reported finding was that TCR beta sequences accurately predicted the HLA-A and HLA-B alleles for most subjects in the first cohort. A cluster of highly shared sequence variants was judged likely to be a technical artifact of the sequencing pipeline. V-gene and J-gene trimming of TCR beta chains was associated with a missense DCLRE1C variant in a later genetic analysis, and the association was replicated in an independent cohort. Most TCR sequences were seen in very few donors, while some public TCRs were found in many individuals.

The rearranged chain carries TRBV18 and TRBJ2-7; 5 matching bases give a weak D call of TRBD2. Sequencing was done on a sample of PBMCs. The TCR originated in a man between 35 and 55 years old in good health and CMV-seronegative. The DNA is TGTGCCAGCTCGGGGAGATACGAGCAGTACTTC. The resulting protein is CASSGRYEQYF.